This entry is about one T cell receptor (beta chain). This clone came up a few times. No base-level quality is on record; no much larger clone is a single base apart. There are 13 amino acids in the CDR3, from cysteine to phenylalanine inclusive. Only CDR3 DNA remains: 39 bases, in frame from the first base. CDR1 and CDR2, looked up from the germline V gene, are SGHAT and FQNNGV. V is pruned by 3 bases and J by 2 bases, leaving 1 base of the junction without a gene match. Receptors were amplified or captured by the immunoSEQ multiplex PCR assay. In most patients, genomic DNA was isolated using the Qiagen DNeasy Blood and Tissue Kit and sent frozen to Adaptive Biotechnologies for TCR sequencing. Adaptive Biotechnologies carried out high-throughput TCR-beta CDR3 sequencing of genomic DNA for most patients. The original pipeline was this. TCR sequencing data were retrieved from Adaptive's ImmunoSEQ software for more than 15 patients, whereas three other patients were processed with MiXCR and VDJtools. To correct CD4 versus CD8 sorting errors, any sequence found in both subsets at a frequency ratio below 5:1 was removed. CDR3 nucleotide sequences shared between donor and recipient were removed because their origin could not be assigned. To be classed as alloreactive, a clone needed at least 2-fold expansion over unstimulated cells and a minimum CFSE-low frequency of 0.002% (template counts) or 0.001% (read counts). Clones were considered mappable if detected in sequenced pre-transplant spleen, lymph node, or MLR CFSE-low populations of the donor or recipient. Cumulative frequency of alloreactive clones was calculated as a percentage of all sequences weighted by copy number. What TCRdb holds here is the immuneACCESS table cut down to in-frame rearrangements. Part of the clones is not present; checked against another copy, under half of the missing clones reflect an unresolved V gene, and the others are unexplained. The V and J calls and clone size come from that table; D and trimming were worked out from the DNA. This sample comprises 7,000 to 10,000 clones, around a quarter of them detected only once. In total, the top ten clones hold 4.5% to 6% of the sample.

The entry originates in a study of graft-versus-host responses after intestinal transplantation (dated by TCRdb to about 2021). Study-wide context: The transplants that recipients received were multivisceral, liver-intestinal, or isolated intestinal. Anti-thymocyte globulin induction was given to all recipients, followed by maintenance tacrolimus and steroids for approximately three years. After intestinal transplantation, graft-versus-host and host-versus-graft alloreactive T cell clones in the graft, circulation and bone marrow were tracked using bulk TCR-beta CDR3 sequencing. To identify alloreactive clones, pre-transplant mixed lymphocyte reaction products were sequenced and then compared with unstimulated pre-transplant donor and recipient T cells. The cohort enrolled under 30 intestinal transplant recipients, one of whom was a retransplant, and a few patients without pretransplant specimens were excluded. A peak of at least 4% donor T cells among recipient peripheral blood mononuclear cells was the definition used for donor T cell macrochimerism. Instead of going to the commercial service, samples from a few later patients were sequenced in-house on an Illumina MiSeq and processed with MiXCR. Broad study findings and their caveats: In patients with donor T cell macrochimerism, the allografts had high GvH to HvG T cell clonal ratios. Early after transplant, peak levels of circulating GvH clones were found to be associated with declines in HvG clones. GvH clones turned up in recipient bone marrow, with some appearing earlier in ileal mucosa or blood, a pattern consistent with an intestinal mucosal origin. The conclusions were limited by the relatively low number and heterogeneity of the intestinal transplant patients.

What the time point label conveys for this sample: cells obtained before transplantation from donor or recipient. Mixed lymphocyte reactions plated some 200,000 CFSE-labeled pre-transplant responders with some 200,000 irradiated violet-dye-labeled stimulators and were cultured for more than five days. After the mixed lymphocyte reaction, proliferating CD3+CD4+CFSE-low and CD3+CD8+CFSE-low responder cells were FACS-sorted on a BD Influx sorter. This receptor chain uses TRBV11-2 and TRBJ2-7, and 7 junction bases match TRBD1. The sample was alloreactive CD8+ T cells from a mixed lymphocyte reaction culture, taken before transplantation. This specimen's cell subset or site label, per the study, means: CFSE-low proliferating T cells sorted from roughly six-day pre-transplant mixed lymphocyte reaction (GvH or HvG direction). The receptor comes from a human patient who was an organ donor for intestinal transplantation. CDR3 sequence: CASSLGQTYEQYF. The nucleotides are TGTGCCAGCAGCTTGGGACAGACCTACGAGCAGTACTTC.